This T cell receptor beta chain was obtained from a study of OX40 agonist ivuxolimab in advanced cancers. Concerning the study at large: Ivuxolimab, which targeted the costimulatory receptor OX40 (CD134), was an agonistic, fully human IgG2 monoclonal antibody. Intravenous ivuxolimab was administered to patients every 2 weeks at six dose levels: 0.01, 0.1, 0.3, 1.5, 3 and 10 mg/kg. Of the 50 to 55 dose-escalation patients, hepatocellular carcinoma was present in about 20, melanoma in approximately 15, renal cell carcinoma in 9 and head and neck cancer in 9. In the dose-escalation cohort, roughly 80% of patients were male, and the mean age was approximately 60 years, with a range of about 20 to 90. Patients were allowed to have had prior anti-PD-1, anti-PD-L1 or anti-CTLA-4 therapy, and approximately 40% of the dose-escalation patients had been treated with checkpoint inhibitors. Three dose-escalation patients achieved partial responses, one with hepatocellular carcinoma and two with cutaneous melanoma. The purpose of peripheral TCRbeta sequencing was to test whether ivuxolimab changed TCR sequence diversity and led to clonal T-cell expansion. The paper covers the monotherapy dose-escalation part of the phase I ivuxolimab trial, which included N ≈ 57 patients.

Measured from the cysteine to the phenylalanine, the CDR3 is 15 residues long. The sequence is cut down to CDR3 DNA, 45 bases in frame from base 1. The germline V end is reduced by 8 bases and the J end by 4 bases; junction bases left unmatched: 12. In the germline V gene (reference sequence), CDR1 corresponds to LNHDA and CDR2 to SQIVND. In the case of this clone: It lacks a known antigen. Within one base of it there is no much larger clone, and no base qualities were kept.

What the work shows at the level of the full study, not this receptor alone: After ivuxolimab, more expanded clones were found on average in CD8+ T cells than in CD4+ T cells. At doses of 0.1 to 3.0 mg/kg, clonal expansion of both CD4+ and CD8+ blood T cells was observed from baseline to week 6. In partial responders in the 0.1-3.0 mg/kg groups, normalized peripheral clonal expansion was found to be among the lowest, especially among CD8+ T cells. The antigen specificity of the peripheral T cells that underwent clonal expansion was not determined. Low levels of normalized T-cell clonal expansion were also shown by some nonresponding patients.

For sequencing of the TCRbeta CDR3 region, genomic DNA was extracted from the sorted cells. The immunoSEQ Assay was used to sequence the TCRbeta CDR3 regions. TCRdb provides this immuneACCESS table in a form limited to in-frame rearrangements. Some clones are lacking; in checked studies, under half of them reflect an unresolved V gene, and why the rest are absent is not known. The sample table holds about 11,000 clones, of which roughly 73% were seen once. The ten largest clones represent about 33% of the sample. Patients with a history of autoimmune disease or receiving systemic immunosuppression were excluded from the trial. Peripheral blood for TCR sequencing was collected from all dose cohorts at baseline, on cycle 4 day 1, and on cycle 7 day 1. Samples came from an open-label, multicenter, first-in-human phase I dose-escalation trial of ivuxolimab. Adults with locally advanced or metastatic melanoma, renal cell, hepatocellular, or head and neck squamous cell carcinoma were enrolled in the trial. Before TCR sequencing, CD4+ T cells and CD8+ T cells from peripheral blood were sorted into separate populations.

This sequence uses TRBV19 and TRBJ2-3, with 7 bases matching TRBD2. The sample here was CD4+ or CD8+ T cells sorted from blood, taken in a trial of the OX40 agonist ivuxolimab. The TCR comes from an adult with an advanced solid tumor such as melanoma, head and neck, liver or kidney cancer. The nucleotide sequence is given as TGTGCCAGTTCACCCACGGGCGGGGGAGCAGATACGCAGTATTTT. Its protein is CASSPTGGGADTQYF. Here the CDR3 is joined to the reference TRBV19 and TRBJ2-3 genes, and the full variable domain is: DGGITQSPKYLFRKEGQNVTLSCEQNLNHDAMYWYRQDPGQGLRLIYYSQIVNDFQKGDIAEGYSVSREKKESFPLTVTSAQKNPTAFYLCASSPTGGGADTQYFGPGTRLTVL.